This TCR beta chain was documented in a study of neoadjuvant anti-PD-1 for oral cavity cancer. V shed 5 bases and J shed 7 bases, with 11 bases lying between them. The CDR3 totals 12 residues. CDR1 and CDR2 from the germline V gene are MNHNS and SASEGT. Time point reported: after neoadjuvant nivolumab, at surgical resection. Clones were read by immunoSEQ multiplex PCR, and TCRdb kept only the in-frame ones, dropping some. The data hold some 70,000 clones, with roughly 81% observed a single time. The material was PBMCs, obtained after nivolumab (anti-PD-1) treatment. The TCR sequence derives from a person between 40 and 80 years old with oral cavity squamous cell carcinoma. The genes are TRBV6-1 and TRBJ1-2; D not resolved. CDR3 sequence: CASSPLRGGYTF. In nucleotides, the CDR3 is TGTGCCAGCAGTCCCCTCCGTGGTGGCTACACCTTC.